The next 24 T cell receptor beta chains were all read from a single sample in a study of blood T cell repertoires in COVID-19 (dated by TCRdb to 2020 to 2022). The library was generated by the immunoSEQ multiplex PCR assay. The immuneACCESS repertoire file appears here via TCRdb, limited to in-frame rearrangements. These files lack a portion of the clones; in checked studies, under half of the deficit traces to unresolved V genes, and the cause of the others is not known. This sample holds roughly 80,000 clones; about 90% were observed only once. The ten largest clones capture approximately 17% of the sample. The material sequenced was peripheral blood. These receptors were taken from a man aged 80 or over in a cohort sampled during active COVID-19.

The chain combines TRBV24-1 with TRBJ1-1; unclear D gene. The CDR3 is 15 residues long. Trimming stripped 2 bases from V and 4 bases from J, with 13 bases between. Germline CDR1 KGHDR, CDR2 SFDVKD. DNA for the CDR3: TGTGCCACCAGTGATTCGCTGTACTGGTGCACTGAAGCTTTCTTT. This translates into CATSDSLYWCTEAFF.

This chain links TRBV18 with TRBJ2-5; D is possibly TRBD2 (5 bases). Deletions cut 3 bases from V and 1 base from J, with 12 bases between. Per germline, CDR1 KGHSH and CDR2 LQKENI. There are 15 residues in the CDR3. CDR3 DNA: TGTGCCAGCTCACCCCTTCGAGGGAGCCAAGAGACCCAGTACTTC. Amino acids: CASSPLRGSQETQYF.

The V call is TRBV6-5, the J call TRBJ2-3, with D possibly TRBD1 on 7 matching bases. Germline V gives CDR1 MNHEY, CDR2 SVGAGI. The V end was cut by 2 bases, the J end by 3 bases, with 9 bases between. CDR3 length equals 14 residues. The CDR3 here is CASSYAGQTDTQYF. The CDR3 nucleotides are TGTGCCAGCAGTTACGCGGGACAGACAGATACGCAGTATTTT.

The chain joins TRBV5-1 to TRBJ1-2; 7 nucleotides line up with TRBD1. In germline, CDR1 is SGHRS, CDR2 YFSETQ. This CDR3 region has 13 residues. V dropped 4 bases and J dropped 3; count of bases not matched to a gene: 3. The CDR3 nucleotides read TGCGCCAGCAGCCCGGGACAGTACTATGGCTACACCTTC. Amino acids: CASSPGQYYGYTF. Supplemented by reference TRBV5-1 and TRBJ1-2, the full variable domain reads KAGVTQTPRYLIKTRGQQVTLSCSPISGHRSVSWYQQTPGQGLQFLFEYFSETQRNKGNFPGRFSGRQFSNSRSEMNVSTLELGDSALYLCASSPGQYYGYTFGSGTRLTVV.

CDR3 DNA sequence: TGTGCAAGTCGCTTAGCGGGACACTCCTACGAGCAGTACGTC. This translates into CASRLAGHSYEQYV. V usage is TRBV12-2 and J usage is TRBJ2-7; whether TRBD1, the table's D call, matches the DNA was not checked. TRBV12-2 is classified as a pseudogene. The CDR3 runs to 14 residues.

The V call is TRBV20-1, the J call TRBJ2-1; D remains unclear. CDR1 is DFQATT, CDR2 SNEGSKA, per germline (reference sequence). The CDR3 consists of 12 residues. The V gene lost 3 bases and the J gene lost 5 bases, with 8 bases spanning the gap. CDR3 in amino acids: CSASRRNNEQFF. The CDR3 coding sequence is TGCAGTGCTAGTCGTCGTAACAATGAGCAGTTCTTC.

The chain carries TRBV12-3 or TRBV12-4 and TRBJ2-7; D unclear. Trimming left V 3 bases short and J 4 bases short, with 10 bases between. This CDR3 has 13 amino acids. In DNA, the CDR3 is TGTGCCAGCAGTTTTGAGCTGTTTTACGAGCAGTACTTC. Protein sequence: CASSFELFYEQYF.

V gene TRBV29-1 combines with J gene TRBJ2-2, with a tentative D call TRBD1 (6 bases). The CDR3 covers 15 residues. From germline, CDR1 is SQVTM and CDR2 ANQGSEA. V lost 4 bases, J lost 2 bases, and 14 bases lay in between. DNA for the CDR3: TGCAGCGTTGGGGGGCAGGGGTTCAACACCGGGGAGCTGTTTTTT. Its translation is CSVGGQGFNTGELFF.

V gene TRBV7-8 combines with J gene TRBJ2-1; a weak D match, TRBD1 (6 bases). Trimming stripped 5 bases from V and 3 bases from J, with 8 bases between. Germline loops: CDR1 SGHVS, CDR2 FQNEAQ. The CDR3 has 13 residues. The DNA of the CDR3 is TGTGCCAGCAGCCGGGGACACTACAATGAGCAGTTCTTC. Translating gives CASSRGHYNEQFF.

The DNA for the CDR3 is TGTGCCAGCAGTTTATTTCCGGGGGGCGAGCCCTACTATGGCTACACCTTC. Amino acid sequence: CASSLFPGGEPYYGYTF. This sequence joins TRBV27 and TRBJ1-2; tentatively, D is TRBD1 (6 bases). This CDR3 has 17 amino acids. Germline loops: CDR1 MNHEY, CDR2 SMNVEV (reference sequence). The V gene lost 1 base and the J gene lost 3 bases, with 18 bases spanning the gap.

The chain uses TRBV5-1 and TRBJ2-3; weak D call: TRBD2 (5 bases). The V end was cut by 0 bases, the J end by 3 bases, with 8 bases between. CDR1 and CDR2 (germline): SGHRS, YFSETQ. CDR3 size: 14 residues. Written as DNA, the CDR3 is TGCGCCAGCAGCTTGGGGACTGCTACAGATACGCAGTATTTT. Residues: CASSLGTATDTQYF.

The gene calls are TRBV11-3 and TRBJ2-1; TRBD1 might be the D (5 bases). The CDR3 extends over 14 amino acids. The ends were cut back, 3 bases at V and 0 bases at J, with 6 bases in the middle. Germline V lookup: CDR1 SGHNT, CDR2 YENEEA. The CDR3 loop is CASSLQGSYNEQFF. CDR3 bases: TGTGCCAGCAGCTTGCAGGGCTCCTACAATGAGCAGTTCTTC.

The rearrangement uses TRBV12-5 and TRBJ2-1; 7 bases match TRBD1. V shed 6 bases and J 3 bases; nucleotides not matched to a gene: 2. Germline CDR1 and CDR2: LGHNT and FRNRAP. The CDR3 totals 13 residues. The CDR3 protein is CASGWDSYNEQFF. The CDR3 coding sequence is TGTGCTAGTGGATGGGACAGCTACAATGAGCAGTTCTTC.

The rearrangement uses TRBV11-2 and TRBJ1-1; no definite D call. Looked up from germline, CDR1 is SGHAT and CDR2 is FQNNGV. V was trimmed by 2 bases and J by 0 bases, leaving 4 bases between them. The CDR3 has 13 residues. The DNA for the CDR3 is TGTGCCAGCAGCTTAAGCATGAACACTGAAGCTTTCTTT. Amino acid sequence: CASSLSMNTEAFF.

This rearrangement joins TRBV11-1 to TRBJ1-1; D perhaps matches TRBD1 (6 bases). Germline V gene sequence: CDR1 SGHAT, CDR2 FQDESV (reference sequence). This CDR3 has 16 residues. V was pared by 3 bases and J by 5 bases, with 19 bases between. The CDR3 is CASSLETGRFRTEAFF. In DNA form, the CDR3 reads TGTGCCAGCAGCTTGGAGACAGGAAGGTTTAGGACTGAAGCTTTCTTT.

The rearrangement links TRBV3-1 (or the pseudogene TRBV3-2) to TRBJ1-6; 8 nucleotides line up with TRBD1. Per the germline V gene, CDR1 is LGHDT and CDR2 is YNNKEL (reference sequence). The CDR3 is made up of 14 amino acids. The junction had 8 bases not matched to a gene; V was cut back by 8 bases and J by 8 bases. CDR3 DNA sequence: TGTGCCAGCCGCGGACAGGGCGTGGATTCACCCCTCCACTTT. This codes for CASRGQGVDSPLHF.

This clone has only a few counts. J is TRBJ2-3 and V is TRBV19; 8 positions agree with TRBD1. V lost 6 bases to trimming and J lost 4 bases; unmatched junction nucleotides: 6. Germline assignment: CDR1 LNHDA and CDR2 SQIVND (reference sequence). This CDR3 is built from 14 residues. In DNA, the CDR3 is TGTGCCAGTAGGTCGGACAGGGCGGCAGATACGCAGTATTTT. Translation: CASRSDRAADTQYF.

The J gene is TRBJ2-1, the V gene TRBV4-1, with D unclear. Germline loops: CDR1 MGHRA, CDR2 YSYEKL. V was cut by 3 bases and J by 0 bases, with 9 bases left in between. CDR3 length: 15 residues. Here the CDR3 DNA reads TGCGCCAGCAGCCAGGCCCGGAGCTCCTACAATGAGCAGTTCTTC. Translation: CASSQARSSYNEQFF.

The CDR3 sequence: CASSPRYNSPLHF. In DNA form, the CDR3 reads TGTGCCAGCAGTCCCCGTTATAATTCACCCCTCCACTTT. The chain uses TRBV12-3 or TRBV12-4 and TRBJ1-6; unclear D gene. V was pared by 5 bases and J by 4 bases, with 6 bases between. The CDR3 has 13 residues.

The chain is built from TRBV12-2 and TRBJ2-2; the table's D call, TRBD2, was not checked against the DNA. TRBV12-2 constitutes a pseudogene. The CDR3 is 18 amino acids. The CDR3 nucleotides read TGTGCAAGTCGCTTAGCGAATGGACTAGCCCTGAACACCGGGGAGCTGTTTTTT. Translation gives CASRLANGLALNTGELFF.

The chain has TRBV5-1 and TRBJ2-1, with D possibly matching TRBD1 (6 bases). Trimming removed 5 bases from V and 8 bases from J, with 17 bases in between. The CDR3 runs 14 residues. Germline CDR1 is SGHRS and CDR2 is YFSETQ. DNA of the CDR3: TGCGCCAGCAGTTCCGGACAGTTATTAGATGAGCAGTTCTTC. It is translated as CASSSGQLLDEQFF. The full variable domain, rest sourced from reference TRBV5-1 and TRBJ2-1, is KAGVTQTPRYLIKTRGQQVTLSCSPISGHRSVSWYQQTPGQGLQFLFEYFSETQRNKGNFPGRFSGRQFSNSRSEMNVSTLELGDSALYLCASSSGQLLDEQFFGPGTRLTVL.

This clone was detected only once. The V call is TRBV4-2, the J call TRBJ2-5; a weak D match, TRBD2 (7 bases). Looked up from germline, CDR1 is LGHNA and CDR2 is YNFKEQ. V dropped 0 bases and J dropped 2 bases, with 16 bases sitting between them. CDR3 length: 17 residues. The CDR3 nucleotides are TGTGCCAGCAGCCAAGATGAGAAAGCGGGGACACAAGAGACCCAGTACTTC. It yields the protein CASSQDEKAGTQETQYF.

The rearrangement uses TRBV11-1 and TRBJ2-2; D perhaps matches TRBD1 (5 bases). Germline loops: CDR1 SGHAT, CDR2 FQDESV (reference sequence). V lost 5 bases and J 4 bases, leaving 11 bases between the germline ends. The CDR3 is 14 amino acids. CDR3 in DNA: TGTGCCAGCAGCCAAAGTACAGGCACCGGGGAGCTGTTTTTT. The encoded protein is CASSQSTGTGELFF.

This sequence joins TRBV11-2 and TRBJ2-3; 9 bases align to TRBD2. Per the germline V gene, CDR1 is SGHAT and CDR2 is FQNNGV. The V and J ends lost 11 bases and 3 bases, in that order; junction bases with no gene match: 6. The CDR3 runs 13 residues. CDR3 sequence reads: CAGGSGSTDTQYF. As DNA, the CDR3 is TGTGCCGGTGGTAGCGGGAGTACAGATACGCAGTATTTT.